This TCR beta chain appears in the sequencing data of a study of Ad26.COV2.S vaccination and SARS-CoV-2 variants. Study-level background: Vaccine-arm donor from the placebo-controlled COV1001 Ad26.COV2.S trial.

Turning to this clone: What it binds is not known.

V was pared by 2 bases and J by 12 bases, with 8 bases between. Germline CDR1 SGHAT, CDR2 FQNNGV. The CDR3 extends over 11 amino acids. The method was immunoSEQ multiplex PCR; TCRdb's version includes in-frame clones alone and lacks a portion of them. The sample yields roughly 510,000 clones, around 85% seen once. Described treatment: some 20 received Ad26.COV2.S at low or high dose, single or two shots; five or six received placebo; per-sample allocation not given. Sample collection was performed on day 63 after the first vaccine or placebo injection. Findings and limits, study-wide: Placebo recipients showed lower spike-specific TCR breadth than vaccinees. Researchers cautioned that TCR breadth and depth analyses may have underestimated total T cell responses.

Sequences were derived from peripheral blood, sampled in a trial of Ad26.COV2.S vaccine versus placebo. This sequence joins TRBV11-2 and TRBJ2-1; D is unclear. The TCR comes from a person aged 18-65 years who received the Ad26.COV2.S COVID-19 vaccine or a placebo. The CDR3 region has the DNA TGTGCCAGCAGCTTATTGATAGGGCAGTTCTTC. Its translation: CASSLLIGQFF. Based on the CDR3 plus reference TRBV11-2 and TRBJ2-1, the full variable domain is EAGVAQSPRYKIIEKRQSVAFWCNPISGHATLYWYQQILGQGPKLLIQFQNNGVVDDSQLPKDRFSAERLKGVDSTLKIQPAKLEDSAVYLCASSLLIGQFFGPGTRLTVL.